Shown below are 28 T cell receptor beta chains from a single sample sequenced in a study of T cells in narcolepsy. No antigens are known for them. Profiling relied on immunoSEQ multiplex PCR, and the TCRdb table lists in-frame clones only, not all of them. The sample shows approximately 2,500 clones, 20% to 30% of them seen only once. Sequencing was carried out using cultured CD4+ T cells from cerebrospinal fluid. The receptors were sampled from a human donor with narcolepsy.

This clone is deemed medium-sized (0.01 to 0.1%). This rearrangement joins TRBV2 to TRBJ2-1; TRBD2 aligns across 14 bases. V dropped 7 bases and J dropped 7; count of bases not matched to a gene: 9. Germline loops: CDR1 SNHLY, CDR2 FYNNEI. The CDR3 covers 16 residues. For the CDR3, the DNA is TGTGCCAGCATTCTCGAATGGACTAGCGGGGGGAATGAGCAGTTCTTC. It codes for CASILEWTSGGNEQFF.

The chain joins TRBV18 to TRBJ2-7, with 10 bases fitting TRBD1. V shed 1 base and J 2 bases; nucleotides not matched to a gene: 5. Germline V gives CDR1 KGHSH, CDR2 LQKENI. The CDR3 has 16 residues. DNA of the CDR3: TGTGCCAGCTCACCACAAACCGGGACAGGGGCCTACGAGCAGTACTTC. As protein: CASSPQTGTGAYEQYF.

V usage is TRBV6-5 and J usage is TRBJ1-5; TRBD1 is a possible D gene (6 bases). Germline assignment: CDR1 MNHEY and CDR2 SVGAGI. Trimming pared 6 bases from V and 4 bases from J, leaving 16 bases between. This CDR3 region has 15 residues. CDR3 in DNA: TGTGCCAGCAGCGCCCCGCCAGGGGCAAATCAGCCCCAGCATTTT. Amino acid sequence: CASSAPPGANQPQHF.

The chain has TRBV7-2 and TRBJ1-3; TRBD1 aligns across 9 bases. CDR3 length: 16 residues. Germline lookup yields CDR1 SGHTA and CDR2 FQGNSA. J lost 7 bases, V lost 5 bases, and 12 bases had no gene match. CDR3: CASSQDPGQGENTIYF. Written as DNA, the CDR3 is TGTGCCAGCAGCCAAGATCCGGGACAGGGTGAGAACACCATATATTTT.

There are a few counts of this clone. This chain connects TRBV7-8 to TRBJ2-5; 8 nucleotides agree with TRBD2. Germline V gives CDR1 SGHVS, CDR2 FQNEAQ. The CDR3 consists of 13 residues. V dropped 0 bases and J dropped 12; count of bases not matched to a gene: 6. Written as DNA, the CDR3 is TGTGCCAGCAGCTTAGCGTGGCGGGGGGAAAAGTACTTC. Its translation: CASSLAWRGEKYF. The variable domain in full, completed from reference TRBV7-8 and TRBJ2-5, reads GAGVSQSPRYKVAKRGQDVALRCDPISGHVSLFWYQQALGQGPEFLTYFQNEAQLDKSGLPSDRFFAERPEGSVSTLKIQRTQQEDSAVYLCASSLAWRGEKYFGPGTRLLVL.

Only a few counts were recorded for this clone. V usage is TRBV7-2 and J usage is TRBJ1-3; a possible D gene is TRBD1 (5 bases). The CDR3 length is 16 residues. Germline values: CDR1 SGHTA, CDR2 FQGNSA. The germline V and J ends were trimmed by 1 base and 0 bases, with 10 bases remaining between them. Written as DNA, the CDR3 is TGTGCCAGCAGCTTAGTGAGACAGAGCTCTGGAAACACCATATATTTT. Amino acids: CASSLVRQSSGNTIYF.

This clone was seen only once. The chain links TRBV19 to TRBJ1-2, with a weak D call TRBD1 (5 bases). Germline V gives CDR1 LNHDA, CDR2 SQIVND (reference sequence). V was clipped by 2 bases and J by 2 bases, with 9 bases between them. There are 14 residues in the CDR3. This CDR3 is CASSITGVNYGYTF. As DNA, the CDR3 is TGTGCCAGTAGTATAACGGGGGTGAACTATGGCTACACCTTC.

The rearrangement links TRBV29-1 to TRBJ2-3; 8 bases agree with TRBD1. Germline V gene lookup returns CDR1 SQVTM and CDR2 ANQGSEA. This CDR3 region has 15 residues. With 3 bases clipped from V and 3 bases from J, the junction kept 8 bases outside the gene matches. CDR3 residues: CSVERTGTITDTQYF. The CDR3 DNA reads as TGCAGCGTTGAGCGGACAGGGACGATAACAGATACGCAGTATTTT.

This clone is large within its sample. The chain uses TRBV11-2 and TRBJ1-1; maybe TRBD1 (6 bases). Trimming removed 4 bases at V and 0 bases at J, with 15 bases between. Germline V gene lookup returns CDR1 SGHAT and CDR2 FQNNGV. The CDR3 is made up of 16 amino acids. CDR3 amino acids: CASSSTQGLMNTEAFF. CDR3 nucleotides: TGTGCCAGCAGCTCCACACAGGGCCTCATGAACACTGAAGCTTTCTTT. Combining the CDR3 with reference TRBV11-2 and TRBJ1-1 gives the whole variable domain EAGVAQSPRYKIIEKRQSVAFWCNPISGHATLYWYQQILGQGPKLLIQFQNNGVVDDSQLPKDRFSAERLKGVDSTLKIQPAKLEDSAVYLCASSSTQGLMNTEAFFGQGTRLTVV.

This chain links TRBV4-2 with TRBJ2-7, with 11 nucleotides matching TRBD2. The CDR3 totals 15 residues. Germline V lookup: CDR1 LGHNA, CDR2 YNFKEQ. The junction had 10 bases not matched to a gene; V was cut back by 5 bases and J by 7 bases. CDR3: CASSRGGLAGLEQYF. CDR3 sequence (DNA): TGTGCCAGCAGCAGGGGAGGACTAGCGGGCCTGGAGCAGTACTTC.

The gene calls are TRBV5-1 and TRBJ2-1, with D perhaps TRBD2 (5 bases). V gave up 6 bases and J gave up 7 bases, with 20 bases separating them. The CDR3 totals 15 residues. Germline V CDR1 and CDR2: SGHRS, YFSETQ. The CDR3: CASKEEAGSVNEQFF. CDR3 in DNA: TGCGCCAGCAAGGAAGAGGCGGGTTCGGTGAATGAGCAGTTCTTC.

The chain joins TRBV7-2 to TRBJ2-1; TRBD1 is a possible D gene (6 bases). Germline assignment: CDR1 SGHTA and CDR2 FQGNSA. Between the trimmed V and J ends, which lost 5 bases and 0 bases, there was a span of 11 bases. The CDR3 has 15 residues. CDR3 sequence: CASSRVGGSYNEQFF. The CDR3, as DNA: TGTGCCAGCAGCCGAGTAGGGGGCTCCTACAATGAGCAGTTCTTC.

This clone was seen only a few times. In DNA, the CDR3 is TGTGCCAGCAGCTATTGGGGGACCCAGTACTTC. Its protein product is CASSYWGTQYF. The chain has TRBV7-2 and TRBJ2-5; D call uncertain. Looked up from germline, CDR1 is SGHTA and CDR2 is FQGNSA. The CDR3 runs to 11 residues. Trimming cost V 4 bases and J 7 bases, with 7 bases left between them. The complete variable domain, with remaining parts taken from reference TRBV7-2 and TRBJ2-5, reads GAGVSQSPSNKVTEKGKDVELRCDPISGHTALYWYRQSLGQGLEFLIYFQGNSAPDKSGLPSDRFSAERTGGSVSTLTIQRTQQEDSAVYLCASSYWGTQYFGPGTRLLVL.

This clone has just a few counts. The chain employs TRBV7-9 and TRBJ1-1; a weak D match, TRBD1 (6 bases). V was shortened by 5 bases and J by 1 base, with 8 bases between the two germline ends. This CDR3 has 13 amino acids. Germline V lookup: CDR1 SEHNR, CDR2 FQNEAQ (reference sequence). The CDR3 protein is CASSPGQNTEAFF. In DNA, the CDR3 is TGTGCCAGCAGCCCGGGACAGAACACTGAAGCTTTCTTT.

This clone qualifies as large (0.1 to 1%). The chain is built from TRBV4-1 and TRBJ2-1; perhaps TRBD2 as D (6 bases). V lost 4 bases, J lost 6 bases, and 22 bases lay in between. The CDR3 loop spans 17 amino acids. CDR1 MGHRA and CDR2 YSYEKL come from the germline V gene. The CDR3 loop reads CASSPLVGGSSGNEQFF. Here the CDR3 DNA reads TGCGCCAGCAGCCCCCTCGTTGGGGGGAGTTCGGGCAATGAGCAGTTCTTC.

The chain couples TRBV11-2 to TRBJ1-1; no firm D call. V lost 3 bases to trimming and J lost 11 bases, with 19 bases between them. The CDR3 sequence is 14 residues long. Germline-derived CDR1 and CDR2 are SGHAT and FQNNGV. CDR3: CASSLSRLNPGAFF. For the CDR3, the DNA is TGTGCCAGCAGCTTGTCCAGACTGAACCCTGGGGCTTTCTTT.

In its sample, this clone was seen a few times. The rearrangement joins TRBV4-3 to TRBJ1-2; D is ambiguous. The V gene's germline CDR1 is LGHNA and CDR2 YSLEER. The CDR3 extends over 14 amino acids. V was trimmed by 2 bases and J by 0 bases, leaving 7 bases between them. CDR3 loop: CASSQPGSNYGYTF. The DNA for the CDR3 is TGCGCCAGCAGCCAACCCGGGTCTAACTATGGCTACACCTTC.

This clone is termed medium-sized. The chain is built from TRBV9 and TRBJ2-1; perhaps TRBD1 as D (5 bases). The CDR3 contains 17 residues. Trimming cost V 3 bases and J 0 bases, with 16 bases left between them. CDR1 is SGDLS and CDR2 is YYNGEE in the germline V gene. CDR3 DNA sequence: TGTGCCAGCAGCGCCTCTCGACAGCTCAGCTCCTACAATGAGCAGTTCTTC. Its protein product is CASSASRQLSSYNEQFF.

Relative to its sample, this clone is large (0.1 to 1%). CDR3 sequence: CASSIDRGPTDTQYF. As DNA, the CDR3 is TGTGCCAGCAGTATCGACCGCGGGCCCACAGATACGCAGTATTTT. The J gene is TRBJ2-3, the V gene TRBV27, with D maybe TRBD2 (5 bases). V gave up 5 bases and J gave up 2 bases, with 14 bases separating them. From germline, CDR1 is MNHEY and CDR2 SMNVEV (reference sequence). The CDR3 sequence is 15 residues long.

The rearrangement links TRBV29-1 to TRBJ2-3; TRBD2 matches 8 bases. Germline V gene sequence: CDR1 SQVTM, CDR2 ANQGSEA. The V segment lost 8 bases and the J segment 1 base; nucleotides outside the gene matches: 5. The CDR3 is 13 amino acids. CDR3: CSLSSGGTDTQYF. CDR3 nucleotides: TGCAGCCTAAGTAGCGGGGGCACAGATACGCAGTATTTT.

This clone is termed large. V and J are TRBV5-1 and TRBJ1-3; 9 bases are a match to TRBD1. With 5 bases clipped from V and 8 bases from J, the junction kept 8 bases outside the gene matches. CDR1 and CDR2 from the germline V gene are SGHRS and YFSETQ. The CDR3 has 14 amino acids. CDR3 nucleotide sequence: TGCGCCAGCAGTATACAGGGGGCGCAGGACACCATATATTTT. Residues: CASSIQGAQDTIYF.

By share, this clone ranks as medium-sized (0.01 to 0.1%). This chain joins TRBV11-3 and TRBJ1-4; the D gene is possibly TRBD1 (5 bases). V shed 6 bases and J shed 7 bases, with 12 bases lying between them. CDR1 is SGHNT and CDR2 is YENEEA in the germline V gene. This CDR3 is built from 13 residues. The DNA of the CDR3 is TGTGCCAGCAGTGAGGTCACAGGTGAAAAACTGTTTTTT. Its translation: CASSEVTGEKLFF.

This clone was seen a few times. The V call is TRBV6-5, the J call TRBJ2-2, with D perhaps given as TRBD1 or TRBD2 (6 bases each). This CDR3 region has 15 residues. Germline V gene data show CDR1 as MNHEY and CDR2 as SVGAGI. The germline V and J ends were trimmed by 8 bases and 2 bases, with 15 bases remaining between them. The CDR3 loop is CASGAGGQNTGELFF. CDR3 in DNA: TGTGCCAGCGGGGCCGGGGGCCAAAACACCGGGGAGCTGTTTTTT.

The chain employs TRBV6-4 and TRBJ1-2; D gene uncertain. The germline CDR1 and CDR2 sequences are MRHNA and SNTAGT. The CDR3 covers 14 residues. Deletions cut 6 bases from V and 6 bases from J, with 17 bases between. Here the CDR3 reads CASSATVRGDGYTF. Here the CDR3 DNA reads TGTGCCAGCAGCGCCACGGTCCGGGGTGATGGCTACACCTTC.

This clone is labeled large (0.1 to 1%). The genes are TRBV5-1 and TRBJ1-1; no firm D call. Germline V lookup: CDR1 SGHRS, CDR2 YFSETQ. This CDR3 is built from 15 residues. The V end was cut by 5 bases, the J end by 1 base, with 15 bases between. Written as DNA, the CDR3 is TGCGCCAGCAGTTTAGGTGGTGGAGGGAACACTGAAGCTTTCTTT. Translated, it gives CASSLGGGGNTEAFF.

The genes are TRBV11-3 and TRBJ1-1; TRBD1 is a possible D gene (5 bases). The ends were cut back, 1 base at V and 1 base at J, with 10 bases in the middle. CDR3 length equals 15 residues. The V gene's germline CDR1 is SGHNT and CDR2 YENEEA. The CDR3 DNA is TGTGCCAGCAGCTTAGCGATCGACAGGAACACTGAAGCTTTCTTT. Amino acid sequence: CASSLAIDRNTEAFF.

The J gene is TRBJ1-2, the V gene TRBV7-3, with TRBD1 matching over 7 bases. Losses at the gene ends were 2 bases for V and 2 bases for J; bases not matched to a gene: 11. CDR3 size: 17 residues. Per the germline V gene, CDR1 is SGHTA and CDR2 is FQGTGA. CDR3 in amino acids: CASSLEPQGGSNYGYTF. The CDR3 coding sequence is TGTGCCAGCAGCTTAGAGCCTCAGGGGGGGTCCAACTATGGCTACACCTTC.

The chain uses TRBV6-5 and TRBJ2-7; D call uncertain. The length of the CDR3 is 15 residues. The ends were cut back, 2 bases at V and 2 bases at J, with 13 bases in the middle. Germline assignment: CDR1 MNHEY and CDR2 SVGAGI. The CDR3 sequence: CASSYEGNGPYEQYF. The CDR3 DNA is TGTGCCAGCAGTTACGAAGGGAACGGTCCCTACGAGCAGTACTTC.